The 14 T cell receptor beta chains given below trace back to one sample, sequenced in a study of shared clonotypes between healthy human individuals. Only in-frame clones appear in the TCRdb table, and some are missing; sequencing was by immunoSEQ multiplex PCR. This table has under 200,000 clones, approximately 92% appearing once. The sample was naive CD4+ T cells sorted from blood. The subset denotes: CD45RA+ positively selected. The receptors shown here come from a woman in her 30s in good health.

The chain is built from TRBV9 and TRBJ2-5; 7 nucleotides align to TRBD2. Trimming removed 4 bases from V and 10 bases from J; junction bases left unmatched: 13. From germline, CDR1 is SGDLS and CDR2 YYNGEE. The CDR3 totals 14 residues. For the CDR3, the DNA is TGTGCCAGCAGCCCCCGGGACGCCCCGGGGGGCCAGTACTTC. Translated: CASSPRDAPGGQYF.

This clone has a single count. The rearrangement links TRBV7-6 to TRBJ2-6; TRBD1 aligns across 10 bases. CDR1 is SGHVS, CDR2 FNYEAQ, per germline. This CDR3 has 19 amino acids. Germline trimming cut 5 bases from V and 0 bases from J; bases unmatched to any gene: 10. The CDR3 coding sequence is TGTGCCAGCAGCAACAAAGTGGGACAGGGGAGCTCTGGGGCCAACGTCCTGACTTTC. Its protein product is CASSNKVGQGSSGANVLTF.

The chain couples TRBV7-9 to TRBJ1-1; weak D call: TRBD1 (5 bases). Germline CDR1 SEHNR, CDR2 FQNEAQ (reference sequence). There are 17 residues in the CDR3. V gave up 4 bases and J gave up 6 bases, with 24 bases separating them. The CDR3 coding sequence is TGTGCCAGCAGCTCCTCTTCCGGGGCCCCCGGACGGGCTGAAGCTTTCTTT. This sequence encodes CASSSSSGAPGRAEAFF.

The CDR3 bases are TGTGCCAGCAGTTACTCGGGCCCACCCACAAACGAGCAGTACTTC. It specifies CASSYSGPPTNEQYF. The rearrangement joins TRBV6-6 to TRBJ2-7; no clear D gene. V was shortened by 0 bases and J by 5 bases, with 14 bases between the two germline ends. The CDR3 runs to 15 residues. The germline V gene has CDR1 MNHNY and CDR2 SVGAGI (reference sequence).

This rearrangement joins TRBV21-1 to TRBJ2-5; the D call in the table, TRBD2, was not verified against the DNA. TRBJ2-7 explains the end of the DNA better; the J call may be wrong. TRBV21-1 is described as a pseudogene. The CDR3 covers 13 residues. The CDR3 is CASSKTTAYEQYF. In DNA, the CDR3 is TGTGCCAGCAGCAAGACTACCGCCTACGAGCAGTACTTC.

This clone was seen a few times. This chain connects TRBV5-6 to TRBJ2-7; no firm D call. Per germline, CDR1 SGHDT and CDR2 YYEEEE. V lost 3 bases to trimming and J lost 5 bases, with 3 bases between them. This CDR3 is 10 amino acids long. CDR3 loop: CASSWNEQYF. The CDR3 coding sequence is TGTGCCAGCAGCTGGAACGAGCAGTACTTC.

V usage is TRBV28 and J usage is TRBJ2-7, with 7 positions matching TRBD1. The junction had 1 base not matched to a gene; V was cut back by 5 bases and J by 3 bases. Germline V gives CDR1 MDHEN, CDR2 SYDVKM. The CDR3 is 12 residues long. CDR3 in amino acids: CASSTGVYEQYF. Written as DNA, the CDR3 is TGTGCCAGCAGTACAGGGGTCTACGAGCAGTACTTC.

In this sample, this clone turned up once. This chain links TRBV18 with TRBJ2-5, with 15 bases aligning to TRBD2. Judging by the DNA end, TRBJ2-7 fits better; the J call may be wrong. In germline, CDR1 is KGHSH, CDR2 LQKENI. The CDR3 consists of 16 residues. CDR3 amino acids: CASSGLAGGPVYEQYF. The DNA of the CDR3 is TGTGCCAGCTCCGGACTAGCGGGAGGGCCGGTTTACGAGCAGTACTTC.

The genes are TRBV18 and TRBJ2-1; no firm D call. There are 14 residues in the CDR3. Germline CDR1 KGHSH, CDR2 LQKENI. V dropped 3 bases and J dropped 10 bases, with 16 bases sitting between them. This CDR3 reads CASSPGPPPGEQFF. The CDR3 coding sequence is TGTGCCAGCTCACCCGGGCCTCCTCCTGGCGAGCAGTTCTTC.

The CDR3 sequence is CASSGQDLLNTEAFF. CDR3 nucleotides: TGCGCCAGCAGCGGACAAGACCTCTTGAACACTGAAGCTTTCTTT. The chain employs TRBV5-1 and TRBJ1-1, with a weak D call TRBD1 (5 bases). The ends were cut back, 4 bases at V and 0 bases at J, with 13 bases in the middle. The CDR3 has 15 amino acids. Per germline, CDR1 SGHRS and CDR2 YFSETQ.

This clone was seen just once. The J gene is TRBJ1-4, the V gene TRBV27; possibly TRBD1 for D (5 bases). The CDR3 runs 13 residues. V shed 8 bases and J shed 6 bases, with 13 bases lying between them. The germline V gene has CDR1 MNHEY and CDR2 SMNVEV (reference sequence). The CDR3 reads CASFDSIHEKLFF. CDR3 nucleotide sequence: TGTGCCAGCTTCGACAGCATCCATGAAAAACTGTTTTTT.

The chain has TRBV7-9 and TRBJ2-7; 11 bases match TRBD2. CDR1 and CDR2 from the germline V gene are SEHNR and FQNEAQ (reference sequence). This CDR3 contains 15 residues. V was pared by 5 bases and J by 5 bases, with 8 bases of the junction left unmatched. CDR3 region: CASSPRLAGRNEQYF. The CDR3 nucleotides read TGTGCCAGCAGCCCCCGACTAGCGGGACGGAACGAGCAGTACTTC.

V is TRBV18 and J is TRBJ2-1, with D perhaps TRBD2 (5 bases). V lost 2 bases to trimming and J lost 8 bases, with 10 bases between them. CDR1 and CDR2 (germline): KGHSH, LQKENI. CDR3 size: 13 residues. The chain's CDR3 is CASSPGTRDEQFF. CDR3 nucleotides: TGTGCCAGCTCACCAGGCACTAGGGATGAGCAGTTCTTC.

The V call is TRBV4-1, the J call TRBJ2-7; no clear D gene. The germline V gene has CDR1 MGHRA and CDR2 YSYEKL. Trimming stripped 2 bases from V and 2 bases from J, with 7 bases between. This CDR3 spans 13 amino acids. DNA for the CDR3: TGCGCCAGCAGCCAATATCTAACCTACGAGCAGTACTTC. Its protein product is CASSQYLTYEQYF.